This record looks at one T cell receptor (beta chain) sequence and its context. TCRdb keeps only in-frame clones here, not all; method: immunoSEQ multiplex PCR. The top ten hold 0.44% of the sample, which has approximately 130,000 clones, about 95% seen once. Germline V CDR1 and CDR2: MNHEY, SMNVEV (reference sequence). The V end lost 1 base, the J end lost 4 bases, and 23 bases lay between the germline ends. There are 19 residues in the CDR3. The data belong to a study of T cell changes during pregnancy in multiple sclerosis. The clonotype was recovered from a female donor with multiple sclerosis, enrolled in a pregnancy study. The rearrangement joins TRBV27 to TRBJ2-1; weak D call: TRBD1 (6 bases). Here the sequenced sample was peripheral blood, taken after pregnancy. The CDR3 DNA reads as TGTGCCAGCAGTTTATTACTTCCTACTTCAGGGGTCAGGTACAATGAGCAGTTCTTC. Its protein is CASSLLLPTSGVRYNEQFF.